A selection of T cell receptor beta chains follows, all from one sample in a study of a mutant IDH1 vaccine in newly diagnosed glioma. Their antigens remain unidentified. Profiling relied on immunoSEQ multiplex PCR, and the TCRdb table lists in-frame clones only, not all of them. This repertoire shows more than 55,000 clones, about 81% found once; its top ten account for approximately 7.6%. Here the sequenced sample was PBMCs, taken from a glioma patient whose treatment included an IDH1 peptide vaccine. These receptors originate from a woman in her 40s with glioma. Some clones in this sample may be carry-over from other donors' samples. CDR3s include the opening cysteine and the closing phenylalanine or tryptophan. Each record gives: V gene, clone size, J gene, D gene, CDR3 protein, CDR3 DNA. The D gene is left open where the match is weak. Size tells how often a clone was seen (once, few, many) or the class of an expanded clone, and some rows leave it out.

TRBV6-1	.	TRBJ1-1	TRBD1	CASNPRGQGNTEAFF	TGTGCCAGCAACCCCAGGGGACAGGGGAACACTGAAGCTTTCTTT
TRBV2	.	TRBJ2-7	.	CASSGRQDGYEQYF	TGTGCCAGCAGTGGGAGGCAGGACGGCTACGAGCAGTACTTC
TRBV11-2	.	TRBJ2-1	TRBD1	CASSFDRAEQFF	TGTGCCAGCAGCTTCGACAGGGCGGAGCAGTTCTTC
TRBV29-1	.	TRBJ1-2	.	CSVEDKRYGYTF	TGCAGCGTTGAAGATAAGCGTTATGGCTACACCTTC
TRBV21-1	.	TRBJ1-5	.	CASSLSWGSNQPQHF	TGTGCCAGCAGTTTAAGTTGGGGAAGCAATCAGCCCCAGCATTTT
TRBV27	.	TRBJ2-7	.	CASSFGGSYEQYF	TGTGCCAGCAGTTTTGGGGGGTCCTACGAGCAGTACTTC
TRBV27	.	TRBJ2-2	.	CASSSRQGPTGELFF	TGTGCCAGCAGTTCTCGGCAGGGGCCGACCGGGGAGCTGTTTTTT
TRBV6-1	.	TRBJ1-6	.	CASSEIQGGGSYNSPLHF	TGTGCCAGCAGTGAAATACAGGGAGGGGGCTCCTATAATTCACCCCTCCACTTT
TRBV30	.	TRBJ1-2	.	CAWSVGGGRGYGYTF	TGTGCCTGGAGTGTAGGAGGGGGGAGAGGCTATGGCTACACCTTC
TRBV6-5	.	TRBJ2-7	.	CASSYSPGAVEQYF	TGTGCCAGCAGTTACTCGCCCGGGGCGGTCGAGCAGTACTTC
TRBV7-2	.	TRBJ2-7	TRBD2	CASSLVDLGLDYEQYF	TGTGCCAGCAGCCTAGTCGACTTGGGACTAGACTACGAGCAGTACTTC
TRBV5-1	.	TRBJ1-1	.	CASREAPNTEAFF	TGCGCCAGCAGAGAGGCTCCGAACACTGAAGCTTTCTTT
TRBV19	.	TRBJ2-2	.	CASSTGKANTGELFF	TGTGCCAGTAGTACAGGGAAGGCGAACACCGGGGAGCTGTTTTTT
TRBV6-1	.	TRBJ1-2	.	CASSEAGYGYTF	TGTGCCAGCAGTGAAGCTGGGTATGGCTACACCTTC
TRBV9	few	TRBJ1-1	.	CASSVVEGPNTEAFF	TGTGCCAGCAGCGTAGTTGAGGGACCGAACACTGAAGCTTTCTTT
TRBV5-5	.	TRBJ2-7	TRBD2	CASSFRTSGGYEQYF	TGTGCCAGCAGCTTTCGTACTAGCGGGGGCTACGAGCAGTACTTC
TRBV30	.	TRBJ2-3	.	CAWSVGARGISTDTQYF	TGTGCCTGGAGTGTGGGGGCTCGAGGGATTAGCACAGATACGCAGTATTTT
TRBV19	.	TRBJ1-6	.	CASSVRENNSPLHF	TGTGCCAGTAGTGTCAGGGAAAATAATTCACCCCTCCACTTT
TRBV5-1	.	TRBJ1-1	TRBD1	CASSLGWDRGEAFF	TGCGCCAGCAGCTTGGGATGGGACAGGGGAGAAGCTTTCTTT
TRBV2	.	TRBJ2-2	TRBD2	CASTGRANTGELFF	TGTGCATCAACCGGGAGGGCGAACACCGGGGAGCTGTTTTTT
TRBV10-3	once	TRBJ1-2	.	CAISESSQPVDYGYTF	TGTGCCATCAGTGAGTCGAGTCAGCCCGTGGACTATGGCTACACCTTC
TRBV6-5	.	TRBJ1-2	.	CASSATGYGYTF	TGTGCCAGCAGTGCTACAGGGTACGGCTACACCTTC
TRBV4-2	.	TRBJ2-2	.	CASSQEGAGRKGGELFF	TGTGCCAGCAGCCAAGAAGGCGCGGGGCGTAAGGGCGGGGAGCTGTTTTTT
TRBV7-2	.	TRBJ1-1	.	CASSARTNMNTEAFF	TGTGCCAGCAGCGCCCGGACGAACATGAACACTGAAGCTTTCTTT
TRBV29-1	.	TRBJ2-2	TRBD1	CSARNWGTGGPTGELFF	TGCAGCGCCCGTAACTGGGGTACAGGGGGCCCCACCGGGGAGCTGTTTTTT
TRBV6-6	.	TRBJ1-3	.	CASLYISGNTIYF	TGTGCCAGCCTCTATATCTCTGGAAACACCATATATTTT
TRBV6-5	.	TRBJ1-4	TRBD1	CASSSQGATNEKLFF	TGTGCCAGCAGCTCACAGGGGGCAACTAATGAAAAACTGTTTTTT
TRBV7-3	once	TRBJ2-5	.	CASSPDSEETQYF	TGTGCCAGCAGCCCAGACTCGGAAGAGACCCAGTACTTC
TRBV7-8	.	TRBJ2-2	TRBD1	CASRLQGIGVTGELFF	TGTGCCAGCAGGCTACAGGGGATAGGCGTCACCGGGGAGCTGTTTTTT
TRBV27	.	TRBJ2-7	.	CASSPGSYEQYF	TGTGCCAGCAGTCCCGGATCCTACGAGCAGTACTTC
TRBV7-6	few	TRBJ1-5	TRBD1	CASSLGDSQPQHF	TGTGCCAGCAGCTTAGGGGACAGTCAGCCCCAGCATTTT
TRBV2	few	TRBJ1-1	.	CASSGEGGGFMNTEAFF	TGTGCCAGCAGTGGAGAAGGTGGCGGCTTCATGAACACTGAAGCTTTCTTT
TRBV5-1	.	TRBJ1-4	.	CASSLYLGANEKLFF	TGCGCCAGCAGCTTGTACCTCGGGGCGAATGAAAAACTGTTTTTT
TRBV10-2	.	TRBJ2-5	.	CASSELRGAGETQYF	TGCGCCAGCAGTGAGTTGAGGGGGGCGGGAGAGACCCAGTACTTC
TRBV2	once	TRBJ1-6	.	CASSEGAKNSPLHF	TGTGCCAGCAGTGAAGGGGCTAAAAATTCACCCCTCCACTTT
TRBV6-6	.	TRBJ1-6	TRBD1	CASSYSKGARAPPLHF	TGTGCCAGCAGTTACTCGAAGGGGGCGCGTGCTCCACCCCTCCACTTT
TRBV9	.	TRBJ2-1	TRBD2	CASLLLAGGPSSYNEQFF	TGTGCCAGCCTTTTACTAGCGGGGGGCCCGAGCTCCTACAATGAGCAGTTCTTC
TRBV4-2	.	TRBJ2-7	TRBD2	CASSLSSGGTTYEQYF	TGTGCCAGCAGCCTCAGTAGCGGGGGGACTACCTACGAGCAGTACTTC
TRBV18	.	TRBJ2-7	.	CASSPGEANGYEQYF	TGTGCCAGCTCACCCGGGGAGGCAAATGGGTACGAGCAGTACTTC
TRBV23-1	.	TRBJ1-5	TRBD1	CASSQPTGGNQPQHF	TGCGCCAGCAGTCAACCGACAGGGGGCAACCAGCCCCAGCATTTT
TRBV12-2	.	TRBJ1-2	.	CASRLGAGDGYTF	TGTGCAAGTCGCTTAGGCGCGGGGGATGGCTACACCTTC
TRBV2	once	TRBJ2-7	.	CASSEVGSESVEQYF	TGTGCCAGCAGTGAAGTTGGTAGTGAGTCCGTCGAGCAGTACTTC
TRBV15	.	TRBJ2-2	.	CATSSIGELFF	TGTGCCACCAGCAGCATCGGGGAGCTGTTTTTT
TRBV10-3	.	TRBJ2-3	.	CAISELSTDTQYF	TGTGCCATCAGTGAGCTGAGCACAGATACGCAGTATTTT
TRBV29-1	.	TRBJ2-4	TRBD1	CSVGQGIGGNIQYF	TGCAGCGTGGGACAGGGAATTGGAGGAAACATTCAGTACTTC
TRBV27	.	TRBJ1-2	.	CASSFGGGNNYGYTF	TGTGCCAGCAGTTTTGGCGGAGGGAATAACTATGGCTACACCTTC
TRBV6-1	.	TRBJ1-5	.	CASSEVSGYQPQHF	TGTGCCAGCAGTGAAGTGTCAGGCTACCAGCCCCAGCATTTT
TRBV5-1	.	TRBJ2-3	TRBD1	CASSPETGSLFTQYF	TGCGCCAGCAGTCCCGAGACAGGGTCATTATTTACGCAGTATTTT
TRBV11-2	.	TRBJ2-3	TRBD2	CASTLLAGTSTDTQYF	TGTGCCAGCACCTTACTAGCGGGGACGAGCACAGATACGCAGTATTTT
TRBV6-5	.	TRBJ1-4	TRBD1	CASSPRQGLVGELFF	TGTGCCAGCAGCCCTAGACAGGGGCTGGTGGGGGAACTGTTTTTT
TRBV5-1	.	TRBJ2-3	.	CASSLGSNRQYF	TGCGCCAGCAGCTTGGGCTCTAATAGGCAGTATTTT